Given below is one T cell receptor beta chain in context. Antigen specificity is unknown. Assay used: immunoSEQ multiplex PCR; TCRdb lists only in-frame clones, some missing. The sample records some 62,000 clones, 90% to 95% being singletons. The sample belongs to a study of graft-versus-host responses after intestinal transplantation. Findings and limits, study-wide: Within allografts, high graft-versus-host to host-versus-graft clonal ratios were seen among patients with graft-donor T cell macrochimerism. GvH clones detected in recipient marrow included some appearing first in ileum or blood.

The CDR3 is made up of 13 amino acids. Between the trimmed V and J ends, which lost 3 bases and 8 bases, there was a span of 13 bases. Germline V gene sequence: CDR1 KGHSH, CDR2 LQKENI. J is TRBJ1-2 and V is TRBV18, with a weak D call TRBD1 (6 bases). Sample: unstimulated CD8+ T cells sorted from spleen or lymph node cells, taken before transplant. The clonotype was recovered from a human donor who was the organ donor for an intestinal transplant. This chain's CDR3 is CASSPPGVKGYTF. Here the CDR3 DNA reads TGTGCCAGCTCACCTCCAGGGGTTAAGGGCTACACCTTC.